The TCR beta chain under discussion was sequenced for a study of T cell changes during pregnancy in multiple sclerosis. The protocol was immunoSEQ multiplex PCR, while the TCRdb copy is restricted to in-frame clones and leaves out a portion. The table has about 86,000 clones, approximately 90% seen once. This material consisted of peripheral blood, taken in the first trimester of pregnancy. The receptor was derived from a female donor in good health, enrolled as a control in a pregnancy study.

CDR3 coding DNA: TGCGCCAGCAGCCTCGCACAGTCTATGAATTCACCCCTCCACTTT. Its protein product is CASSLAQSMNSPLHF. This chain links TRBV5-1 with TRBJ1-6; the D is unclear. The germline V gene has CDR1 SGHRS and CDR2 YFSETQ. Trimming cost V 4 bases and J 7 bases, with 15 bases left between them. This CDR3 comprises 15 residues.